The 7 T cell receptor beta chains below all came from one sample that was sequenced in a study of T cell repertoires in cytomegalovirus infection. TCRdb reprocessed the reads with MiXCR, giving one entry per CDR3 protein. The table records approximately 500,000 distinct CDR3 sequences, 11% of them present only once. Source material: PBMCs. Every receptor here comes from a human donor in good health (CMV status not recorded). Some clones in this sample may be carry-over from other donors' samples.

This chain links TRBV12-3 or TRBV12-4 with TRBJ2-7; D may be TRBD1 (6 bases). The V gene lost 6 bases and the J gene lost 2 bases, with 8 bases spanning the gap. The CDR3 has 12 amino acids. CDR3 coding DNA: TGTGCCAGCAGAGGACAGACCTACGAGCAGTACTTC. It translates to CASRGQTYEQYF.

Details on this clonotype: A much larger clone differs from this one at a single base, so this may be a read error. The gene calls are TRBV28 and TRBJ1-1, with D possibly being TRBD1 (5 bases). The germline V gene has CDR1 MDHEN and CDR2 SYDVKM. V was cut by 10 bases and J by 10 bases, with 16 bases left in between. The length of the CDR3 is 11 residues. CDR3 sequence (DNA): TGTGCCACCATCTCAAACGGGGCAGCTTTCTTT. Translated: CATISNGAAFF.

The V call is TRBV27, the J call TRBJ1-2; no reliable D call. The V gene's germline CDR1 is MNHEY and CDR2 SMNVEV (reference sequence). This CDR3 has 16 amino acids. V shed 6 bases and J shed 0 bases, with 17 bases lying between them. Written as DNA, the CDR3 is TGTGCCAGCAGGCCCCACCCGGATCCTGCTAACTATGGCTACACCTTC. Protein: CASRPHPDPANYGYTF.

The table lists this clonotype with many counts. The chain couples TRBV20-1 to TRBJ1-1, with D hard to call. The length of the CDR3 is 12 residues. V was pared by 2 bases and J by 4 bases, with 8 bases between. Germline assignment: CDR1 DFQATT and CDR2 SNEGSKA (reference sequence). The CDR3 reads CSARPYLTEAFF. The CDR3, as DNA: TGCAGTGCTAGACCTTACCTCACTGAAGCTTTCTTT.

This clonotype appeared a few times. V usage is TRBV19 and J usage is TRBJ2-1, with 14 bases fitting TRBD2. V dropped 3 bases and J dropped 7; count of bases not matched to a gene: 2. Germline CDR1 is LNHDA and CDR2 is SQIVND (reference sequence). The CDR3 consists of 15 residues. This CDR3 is CASSMTSGRGNEQFF. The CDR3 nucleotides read TGTGCCAGTAGTATGACTAGCGGGAGGGGGAATGAGCAGTTCTTC. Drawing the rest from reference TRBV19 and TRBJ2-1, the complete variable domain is DGGITQSPKYLFRKEGQNVTLSCEQNLNHDAMYWYRQDPGQGLRLIYYSQIVNDFQKGDIAEGYSVSREKKESFPLTVTSAQKNPTAFYLCASSMTSGRGNEQFFGPGTRLTVL.

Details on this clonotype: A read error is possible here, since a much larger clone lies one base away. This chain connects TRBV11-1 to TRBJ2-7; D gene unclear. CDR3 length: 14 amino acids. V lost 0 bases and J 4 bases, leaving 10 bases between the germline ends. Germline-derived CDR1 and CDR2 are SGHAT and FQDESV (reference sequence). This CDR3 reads CASSLAAAGYEQYF. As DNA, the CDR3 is TGTGCCAGCAGCTTAGCCGCGGCAGGTTACGAGCAGTACTTC.

The CDR3 coding sequence is TGCAGTGCTAGAGACCCTGCGGGCGCGGAAGAGACCCAGTACTTC. It specifies CSARDPAGAEETQYF. This rearrangement joins TRBV20-1 to TRBJ2-5; the D gene is possibly TRBD2 (5 bases). V lost 0 bases and J lost 3, with 14 bases in between. Germline V CDR1 and CDR2: DFQATT, SNEGSKA (reference sequence). CDR3 length equals 15 residues.